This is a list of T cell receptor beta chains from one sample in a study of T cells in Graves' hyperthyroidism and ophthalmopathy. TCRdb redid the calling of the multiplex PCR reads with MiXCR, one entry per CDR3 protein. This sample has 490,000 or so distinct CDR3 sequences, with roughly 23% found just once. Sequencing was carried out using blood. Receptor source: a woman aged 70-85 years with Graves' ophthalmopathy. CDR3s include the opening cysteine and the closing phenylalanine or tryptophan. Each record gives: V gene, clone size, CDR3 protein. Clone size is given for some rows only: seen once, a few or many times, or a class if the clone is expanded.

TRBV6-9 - CASSYSGQGEVLAKNIQYF
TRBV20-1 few CSANPTGPDTQYF
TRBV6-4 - CASSGDRGREQYF
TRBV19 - CASSMGLAPDTQYF
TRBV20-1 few CSARGGGGYNSPLHF
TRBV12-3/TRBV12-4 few CASSQGSRINEKLFF
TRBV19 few CASSISSSGNILDTQYF
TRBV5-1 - CASSTSGRDTGELFF
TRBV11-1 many CASSLDTNNSPLHF
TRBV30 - CAWVHLTGELFF
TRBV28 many CASSLYRDRGIYEQYF
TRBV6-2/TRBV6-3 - CASSDGTGAGANVLTF
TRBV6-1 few CASRRTSGLGELFF
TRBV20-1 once CSARGPVGVLGKPQHF
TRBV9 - CASSVGNPGADTQYF
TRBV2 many CASLLAGGLNEQFF
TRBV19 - CASRSLGGGSTDTQYF
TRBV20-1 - CSAPRSGSLNEQFF